Below, 7 T cell receptor beta chains from the same sample are listed, as sequenced in a study of blood T cell repertoires in COVID-19. Sequencing used immunoSEQ multiplex PCR; TCRdb keeps in-frame clones, though not all of them. The table records approximately 250,000 clones, 75% to 85% of them present only once. Sequenced sample: peripheral blood. The receptors were gathered from a middle-aged woman who had recovered from COVID-19.

This chain links TRBV11-3 with TRBJ2-3, with D possibly TRBD2 on 6 matching bases. With 3 bases removed from V and 4 bases from J, the gap between germline ends came to 14 bases. The CDR3 covers 15 residues. Per germline, CDR1 SGHNT and CDR2 YENEEA. CDR3 loop: CASSFDGGSADTQYF. DNA of the CDR3: TGTGCCAGCAGCTTCGATGGAGGGTCGGCAGATACGCAGTATTTT.

The chain has TRBV5-1 and TRBJ2-2; 9 bases are shared with TRBD2. The CDR3 consists of 16 residues. V shed 0 bases and J 5 bases; nucleotides not matched to a gene: 5. Germline V CDR1 and CDR2: SGHRS, YFSETQ. The CDR3 region is CASSLVPSGETGELFF. Written as DNA, the CDR3 is TGCGCCAGCAGCTTGGTTCCTAGCGGGGAGACCGGGGAGCTGTTTTTT.

CDR3 amino acids: CASSLGRGQPNEKLFF. DNA for the CDR3: TGTGCCAGCAGCTTAGGCCGCGGACAGCCTAATGAAAAACTGTTTTTT. The chain joins TRBV13 to TRBJ1-4, with D possibly being TRBD1 (6 bases). Trimming shortened V by 0 bases and J by 3 bases, and 11 bases separated the two germline ends. CDR3 length: 16 amino acids. The V gene's germline CDR1 is PRHDT and CDR2 FYEKMQ (reference sequence). Supplemented by reference TRBV13 and TRBJ1-4, the full variable domain reads AAGVIQSPRHLIKEKRETATLKCYPIPRHDTVYWYQQGPGQDPQFLISFYEKMQSDKGSIPDRFSAQQFSDYHSELNMSSLELGDSALYFCASSLGRGQPNEKLFFGSGTQLSVL.

This clone has just a few counts. J is TRBJ1-5 and V is TRBV20-1, with a tentative D call TRBD1 (6 bases). The germline gives CDR1 DFQATT, CDR2 SNEGSKA (reference sequence). This CDR3 has 14 amino acids. V was shortened by 3 bases and J by 4 bases, with 13 bases between the two germline ends. CDR3 nucleotides: TGCAGTGCTAGTGCAGACAGGCTGAATCAGCCCCAGCATTTT. This encodes CSASADRLNQPQHF.

The chain recombines TRBV5-1 with TRBJ2-1; TRBD2 aligns across 9 bases. In germline, CDR1 is SGHRS, CDR2 YFSETQ. The CDR3 extends over 15 amino acids. V lost 0 bases and J lost 10; bases outside the gene matches: 8. The CDR3 DNA sequence: TGCGCCAGCAGCTTGGTGGCGGGGGGGTCCCCGGAGCAGTTCTTC. It yields the protein CASSLVAGGSPEQFF.

The genes are TRBV10-1 and TRBJ1-1, with D unresolved. In germline, CDR1 is WNHNN, CDR2 SYGVQD (reference sequence). CDR3 length equals 14 residues. Trimming cost V 4 bases and J 0 bases, with 9 bases left between them. CDR3: CASSAWRLNTEAFF. In DNA form, the CDR3 reads TGCGCCAGCAGTGCTTGGCGGTTGAACACTGAAGCTTTCTTT.

V is TRBV6-6 and J is TRBJ2-2, with no clear D. Germline V gene sequence: CDR1 MNHNY, CDR2 SVGAGI (reference sequence). The CDR3 has 11 residues. V lost 2 bases and J 7 bases, leaving 2 bases between the germline ends. CDR3: CASSYRGELFF. The CDR3 DNA reads TGTGCCAGCAGTTACCGCGGGGAGCTGTTTTTT.